This T cell receptor beta chain was obtained from a study of blood T cells in healthy people across ages (dated by TCRdb to about 2015). Study-level background: In model experiments, template switching captured about one uniquely barcoded TCR beta cDNA molecule for every two T cells. To avoid experimental bias, donors of different ages were distributed randomly across sequencing lanes. For two donors (one aged 18 to 30 and one aged 80 or older), the study analyzed two additional independent replicas of 1 million unique cDNA reads from the same blood draw. Using deep sequencing normalized with unique cDNA molecular identifiers, the study measured how TCR beta repertoire diversity changes with age. The donors were split into four age groups: young (average around 15 years), middle-aged (roughly 39), aged (roughly 68) and long-lived (approximately 80). Results and caveats for the whole study, not just this receptor: Compared with the aged group, the long-lived group had more naive CD4+ T cells, fewer expanded clones and increased TCR diversity, suggesting age selection. There was a strong correlation between observed TCR beta diversity and the percentage of naive T cells measured by flow cytometry. As age increased, observed TCR beta diversity per million T cells dropped in a roughly linear way, and a significant reduction was already evident by age about 40. Because profiling used bulk unsorted PBMCs, naive and antigen-experienced compartments could not be compared conclusively. The CMV infection status of donors was not known, potentially confounding age-related changes in expanded clonotypes. Total diversity estimates from one million sequenced T cells were considered lower bounds and underestimates.

Donors were under 40 systemically healthy Caucasian individuals from Russia aged roughly 6 to 90 years. Each donor gave 8 to 10 milliliters of peripheral blood, drawn into EDTA-treated Vacutainer tubes. Ficoll-Paque density-gradient centrifugation was used to isolate PBMCs, with at least 7 million per sample. Total RNA was extracted from PBMCs with Trizol reagent, with at least 6 micrograms obtained per sample. For every donor, an aliquot of PBMCs went through flow cytometry to measure the percentages of naive CD45RAhigh/CD27high T cells. This clonotype was counted between two and nine times. Its target antigen remains unknown. No base quality values were provided; no much bigger clone lies one nucleotide off. Preparation of the library involved 5' RACE. Instrument used: Illumina HiSeq 2500. A second PCR of about 6 to 12 cycles was performed with a sample-barcoded 5' primer and a J-beta primer mix. Each TCR beta cDNA molecule received a unique molecular identifier from a template-switch 5' adaptor carrying 12 random nucleotides. Each sample yielded at least 3 million CDR3-containing paired-end reads. The Mint cDNA synthesis kit, primed by a TRBC-specific oligonucleotide, was used to synthesize first-strand cDNA from all RNA. All cDNA was treated with uracil-DNA glycosylase and then went through a first 18-cycle PCR with the universal primers M1SS and BC2_uni_R. From the authors' description of their analysis: Each sample was normalized by randomly selecting 1 million high-quality reads, each carrying a distinct molecular identifier. Reads sharing molecular identifiers were discarded rather than binned into consensus sequences. CDR3 identification, clonotype clustering and error correction used MiTCR with a Q25 quality threshold and the strictest error-elimination algorithm. A nonparametric unseen species model with Euler transformation was used to estimate a lower bound on total TCR beta diversity. The public reads were run again by TCRdb, first through fastp at Q25 and then through MiXCR, and only productive beta chains were kept. Rows merge per CDR3 protein into single entries with the most common DNA and genes. These V and J calls originate from TCRdb's pipeline instead of the authors' own analysis. For this sample the table gives about 620,000 distinct CDR3 sequences, of which around 52% were detected only once. The biggest ten clones account for roughly 13% of the sample.

The CDR3 measures 13 amino acids from cysteine to phenylalanine. The only DNA kept is the CDR3, 39 bases in frame from the first base. The germline V gene (reference sequence) sets CDR1 to LGHDT and CDR2 to YNNKEL. For this chain, trimming is 4 bases at the V end and 7 bases at the J end, and the number of junction bases without a gene match is 4. The sequence was obtained from a woman older than 75 in good health. This receptor chain uses TRBV3-1 and TRBJ2-1, with 7 middle bases fitting TRBD2. Source material: blood. The CDR3 has the sequence CASSRAGENEQFF. The DNA reads TGTGCCAGCAGCCGGGCGGGGGAAAATGAGCAGTTCTTC.